These 8 T cell receptor beta chains were sequenced from one sample in a study of cytomegalovirus exposure and HLA in healthy donors. Clones were read by immunoSEQ multiplex PCR, and TCRdb kept only the in-frame ones, dropping some. The table includes 150,000 to 200,000 clones, around 86% detected once. Sample: PBMCs. The receptor set was obtained from a man aged 30 to 39 in good health and CMV-seropositive.

V gene TRBV6-5 combines with J gene TRBJ1-6, with 9 bases fitting TRBD1. J was trimmed by 14 bases and V by 2 bases; bases with no gene match: 10. The CDR3 loop spans 15 amino acids. Looked up from germline, CDR1 is MNHEY and CDR2 is SVGAGI. CDR3 sequence: CASSYTRQGVGSLHF. CDR3 sequence (DNA): TGTGCCAGCAGTTACACCAGACAGGGGGTAGGGTCCCTCCACTTT.

The chain joins TRBV7-3 to TRBJ1-6; weak D call: TRBD1 (6 bases). Germline CDR1 SGHTA, CDR2 FQGTGA. V lost 5 bases, J lost 11 bases, and 16 bases lay in between. The CDR3 loop spans 14 amino acids. This CDR3 is CASSRTGKGAPLHF. The CDR3 bases are TGTGCCAGCAGCCGAACAGGGAAGGGGGCACCCCTCCACTTT.

This chain connects TRBV7-9 to TRBJ2-5; either TRBD1 or TRBD2 may fit D (5 bases each). Deletions cut 4 bases from V and 5 bases from J, with 23 bases between. Germline CDR1 reads SEHNR; CDR2 reads FQNEAQ (reference sequence). The CDR3 totals 17 residues. The DNA of the CDR3 is TGTGCCAGCAGCTCAACGGAAGAGGGGATTATTTTCGAGACCCAGTACTTC. Its translation: CASSSTEEGIIFETQYF.

The genes are TRBV7-3 and TRBJ2-1; no clear D gene. The V and J ends lost 0 bases and 9 bases respectively, with 6 bases between them. There are 12 residues in the CDR3. Germline V gene lookup returns CDR1 SGHTA and CDR2 FQGTGA. The CDR3 coding sequence is TGTGCCAGCAGCTTAACGACGGGTGAGCAGTTCTTC. Translated, it gives CASSLTTGEQFF.

V usage is TRBV5-1 and J usage is TRBJ2-2; D gene unclear. With 0 bases removed from V and 6 bases from J, the gap between germline ends came to 6 bases. The CDR3 is 13 residues long. Germline assignment: CDR1 SGHRS and CDR2 YFSETQ. The CDR3 spells CASSLGAAGELFF. CDR3 coding DNA: TGCGCCAGCAGCTTGGGTGCAGCCGGGGAGCTGTTTTTT.

This chain links TRBV7-3 with TRBJ2-1; 7 bases match TRBD2. The V gene end was trimmed by 5 bases and the J gene end by 1 base; junction bases not matched to a gene: 8. The CDR3 covers 16 residues. Germline-derived CDR1 and CDR2 are SGHTA and FQGTGA. The CDR3 coding sequence is TGTGCCAGCAGCCCCCAGAGCGGGGCTTCCTACAATGAGCAGTTCTTC. This gives the protein CASSPQSGASYNEQFF.

The J gene is TRBJ1-5, the V gene TRBV5-4; TRBD1 agrees at 7 bases. Germline V gene sequence: CDR1 SGHNT, CDR2 YYREEE (reference sequence). Losses at the gene ends were 4 bases for V and 4 bases for J; bases not matched to a gene: 2. The CDR3 runs to 13 residues. The CDR3 DNA is TGTGCCAGCAGCACGGGACAGAATCAGCCCCAGCATTTT. This sequence encodes CASSTGQNQPQHF. The full variable domain, its missing parts supplied by reference TRBV5-4 and TRBJ1-5, is ETGVTQSPTHLIKTRGQQVTLRCSSQSGHNTVSWYQQALGQGPQFIFQYYREEENGRGNFPPRFSGLQFPNYSSELNVNALELDDSALYLCASSTGQNQPQHFGDGTRLSIL.

The J gene is TRBJ1-5, the V gene TRBV4-3; no clear D. From germline, CDR1 is LGHNA and CDR2 YSLEER. V was pared by 0 bases and J by 5 bases, with 8 bases between. The CDR3 has 14 amino acids. The CDR3 here is CASSQERSYQPQHF. The CDR3 bases are TGCGCCAGCAGCCAAGAAAGGAGTTATCAGCCCCAGCATTTT.